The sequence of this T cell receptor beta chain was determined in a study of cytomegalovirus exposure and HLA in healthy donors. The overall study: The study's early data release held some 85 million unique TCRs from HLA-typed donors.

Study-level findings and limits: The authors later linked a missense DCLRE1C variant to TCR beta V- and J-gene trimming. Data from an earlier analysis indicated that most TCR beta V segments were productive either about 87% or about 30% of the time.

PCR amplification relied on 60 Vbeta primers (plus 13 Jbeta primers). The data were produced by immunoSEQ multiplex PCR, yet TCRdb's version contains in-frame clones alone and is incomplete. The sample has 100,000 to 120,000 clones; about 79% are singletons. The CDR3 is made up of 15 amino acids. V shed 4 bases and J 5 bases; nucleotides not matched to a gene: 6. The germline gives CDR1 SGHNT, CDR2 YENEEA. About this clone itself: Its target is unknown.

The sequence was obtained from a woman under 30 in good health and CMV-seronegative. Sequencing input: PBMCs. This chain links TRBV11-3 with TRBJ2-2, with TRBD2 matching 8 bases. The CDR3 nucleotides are TGTGCCAGCAGCTCAGCTAGCGGGTGGACCGGGGAGCTGTTTTTT. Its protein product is CASSSASGWTGELFF.